This TCR beta chain comes out of a study of T-cell reconstitution after alpha-beta-depleted transplantation in children. Study observations and caveats: Approximately two months post-transplant, alpha-beta T cells reportedly originated from several hundred expanded graft clones. T-cell counts and diversity were attributed mostly to newly produced T cells one year after transplant.

Germline loops: CDR1 MNHEY, CDR2 SVGAGI. Between the trimmed V and J ends, which lost 0 bases and 0 bases, there was a span of 6 bases. The CDR3 has 15 amino acids. Library preparation (for TCRbeta) was performed with unique molecular identifiers. Each CDR3 protein gets one entry after TCRdb re-called the PCR reads with MiXCR. The repertoire holds 450,000 to 600,000 distinct CDR3 sequences, with approximately 12% as singletons. This clonotype was seen more than once but under ten times. Its target is unknown. The chain uses TRBV6-5 and TRBJ1-3; no clear D. The input for sequencing was PBMCs, mostly from graft donor cells, taken 360 days after TCRalphabeta/CD19-depleted stem cell transplant. This TCR came from a male patient under 18 who had a stem cell transplant for acute myeloid leukemia, so the T cells may come from the graft donor. CDR3 in amino acids: CASSYSTSSGNTIYF. As DNA, the CDR3 is TGTGCCAGCAGTTACTCTACCTCCTCTGGAAACACCATATATTTT.